This T cell receptor beta chain was recorded in a study of T-cell reconstitution after alpha-beta-depleted transplantation in children. The V gene lost 6 bases and the J gene lost 2 bases, with 11 bases spanning the gap. This CDR3 contains 12 residues. Germline V lookup: CDR1 DFQATT, CDR2 SNEGSKA (reference sequence). Study results and caveats: At one year after transplant, newly produced T cells mostly accounted for T-cell counts and diversity. Alpha-beta T cells present about two months after transplant were reported to originate from several hundred expanded graft clones. Recipient T cells and thymic progenitors that survived gave rise to the high TCRbeta diversity observed at day 60 in some patients.

This sample's TCRbeta library carried unique molecular identifier barcodes. Each CDR3 protein gets one entry after TCRdb re-called the PCR reads with MiXCR. The table has just under 150,000 distinct CDR3 sequences, around 8.8% seen once; the top ten hold less than 20%. At least ten counts were recorded for this clonotype. Its target is unknown. This specimen consisted of PBMCs, mostly from graft donor cells, obtained 180 days after TCRalphabeta/CD19-depleted stem cell transplant. The sequence was collected from a female patient aged 2 to 10 who had a stem cell transplant for congenital amegakaryocytic thrombocytopenia, so the T cells may come from the graft donor. The rearrangement uses TRBV20-1 and TRBJ2-7; perhaps TRBD1 as D (5 bases). The CDR3 DNA sequence: TGCAGTGCAAAAGGGGTGACCTACGAGCAGTACTTC. It codes for CSAKGVTYEQYF.